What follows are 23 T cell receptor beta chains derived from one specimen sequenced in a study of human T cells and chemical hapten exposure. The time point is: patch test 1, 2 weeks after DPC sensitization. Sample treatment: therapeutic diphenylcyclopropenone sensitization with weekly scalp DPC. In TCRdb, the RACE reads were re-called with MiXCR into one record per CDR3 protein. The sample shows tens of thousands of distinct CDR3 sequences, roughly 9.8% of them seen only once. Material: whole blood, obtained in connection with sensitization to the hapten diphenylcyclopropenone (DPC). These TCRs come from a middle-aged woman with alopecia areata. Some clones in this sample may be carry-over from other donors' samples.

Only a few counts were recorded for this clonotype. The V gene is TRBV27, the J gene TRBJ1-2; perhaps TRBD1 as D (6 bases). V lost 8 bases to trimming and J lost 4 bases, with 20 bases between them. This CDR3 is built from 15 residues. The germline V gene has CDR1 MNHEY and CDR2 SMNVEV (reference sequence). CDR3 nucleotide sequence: TGTGCCAGCTTTCCCAATGTGGGGGCCACCTATGGCTACACCTTC. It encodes CASFPNVGATYGYTF.

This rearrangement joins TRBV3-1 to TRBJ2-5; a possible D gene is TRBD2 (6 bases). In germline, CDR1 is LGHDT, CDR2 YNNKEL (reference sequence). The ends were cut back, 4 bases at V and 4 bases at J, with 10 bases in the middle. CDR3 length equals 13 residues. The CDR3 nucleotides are TGTGCCAGCAGCCTGCGGGGACTAGAGACCCAGTACTTC. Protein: CASSLRGLETQYF.

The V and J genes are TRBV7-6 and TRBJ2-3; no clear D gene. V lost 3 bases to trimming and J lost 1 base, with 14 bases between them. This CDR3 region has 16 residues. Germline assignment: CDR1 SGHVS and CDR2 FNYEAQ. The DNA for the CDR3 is TGTGCCAGCAGCTTTTCCTCCGGATCGGGCACAGATACGCAGTATTTT. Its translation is CASSFSSGSGTDTQYF.

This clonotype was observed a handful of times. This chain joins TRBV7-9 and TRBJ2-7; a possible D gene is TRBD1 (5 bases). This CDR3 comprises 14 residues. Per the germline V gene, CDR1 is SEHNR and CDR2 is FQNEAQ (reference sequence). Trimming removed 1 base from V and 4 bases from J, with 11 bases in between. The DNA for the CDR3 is TGTGCCAGCAGCTTAGGACCAGGGCTATACGAGCAGTACTTC. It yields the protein CASSLGPGLYEQYF.

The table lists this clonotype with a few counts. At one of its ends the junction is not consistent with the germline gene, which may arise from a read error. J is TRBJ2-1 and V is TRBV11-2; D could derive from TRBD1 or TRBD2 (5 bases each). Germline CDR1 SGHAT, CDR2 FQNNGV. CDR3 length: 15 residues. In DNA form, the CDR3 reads TGTGCCAGCAGCCTTACCACCGGGGCCTACGATGAGCAGTTCTTC. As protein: CASSLTTGAYDEQFF.

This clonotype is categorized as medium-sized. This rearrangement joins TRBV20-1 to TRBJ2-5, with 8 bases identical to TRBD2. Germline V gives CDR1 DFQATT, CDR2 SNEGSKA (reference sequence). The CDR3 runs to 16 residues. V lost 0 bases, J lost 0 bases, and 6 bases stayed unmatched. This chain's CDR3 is CSARDLSGGDQETQYF. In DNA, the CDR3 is TGCAGTGCTAGAGATTTGTCCGGGGGGGACCAAGAGACCCAGTACTTC.

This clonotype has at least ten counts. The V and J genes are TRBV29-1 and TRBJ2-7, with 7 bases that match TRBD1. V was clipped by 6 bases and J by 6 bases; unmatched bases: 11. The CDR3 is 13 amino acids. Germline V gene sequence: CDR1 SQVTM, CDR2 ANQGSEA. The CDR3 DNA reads TGCAGCGTACCCGGGACAGCCAGACGCGAGCAGTACTTC. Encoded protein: CSVPGTARREQYF.

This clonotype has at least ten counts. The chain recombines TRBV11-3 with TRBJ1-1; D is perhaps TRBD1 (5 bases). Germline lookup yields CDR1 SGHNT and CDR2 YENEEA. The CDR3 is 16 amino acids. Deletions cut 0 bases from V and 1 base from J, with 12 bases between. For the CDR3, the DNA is TGTGCCAGCAGCTTAGATTTCGGGACGGAGAACACTGAAGCTTTCTTT. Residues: CASSLDFGTENTEAFF.

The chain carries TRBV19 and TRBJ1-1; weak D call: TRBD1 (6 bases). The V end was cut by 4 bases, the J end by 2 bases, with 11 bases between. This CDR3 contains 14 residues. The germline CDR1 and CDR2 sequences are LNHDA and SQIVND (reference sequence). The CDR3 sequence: CASSRGTRNTEAFF. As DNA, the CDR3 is TGTGCCAGTAGTAGGGGGACAAGAAACACTGAAGCTTTCTTT. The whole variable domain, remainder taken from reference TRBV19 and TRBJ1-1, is DGGITQSPKYLFRKEGQNVTLSCEQNLNHDAMYWYRQDPGQGLRLIYYSQIVNDFQKGDIAEGYSVSREKKESFPLTVTSAQKNPTAFYLCASSRGTRNTEAFFGQGTRLTVV.

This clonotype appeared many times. CDR3 coding DNA: TGTGCCAGCTCACCCGGACAGGGGATCTACGAGCAGTACTTC. Its translation is CASSPGQGIYEQYF. This chain links TRBV18 with TRBJ2-7; TRBD1 agrees at 9 bases. Germline CDR1 is KGHSH and CDR2 is LQKENI. The CDR3 sequence is 14 residues long. Trimming at V came to 3 bases and at J to 3 bases, leaving 3 bases not matched to a gene.

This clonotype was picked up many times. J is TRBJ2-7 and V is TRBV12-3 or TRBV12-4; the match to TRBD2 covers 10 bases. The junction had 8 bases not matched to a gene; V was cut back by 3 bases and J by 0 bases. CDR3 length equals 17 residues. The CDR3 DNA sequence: TGTGCCAGCAGTTTTATAGCGGGGGGCCTTACCTCCTACGAGCAGTACTTC. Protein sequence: CASSFIAGGLTSYEQYF.

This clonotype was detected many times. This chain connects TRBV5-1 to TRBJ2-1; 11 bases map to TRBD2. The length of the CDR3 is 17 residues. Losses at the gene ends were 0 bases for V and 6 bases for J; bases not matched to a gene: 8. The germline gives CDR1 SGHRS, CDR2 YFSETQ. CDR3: CASSLVPLAGGPNEQFF. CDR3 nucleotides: TGCGCCAGCAGCTTGGTGCCCCTAGCGGGGGGCCCCAATGAGCAGTTCTTC.

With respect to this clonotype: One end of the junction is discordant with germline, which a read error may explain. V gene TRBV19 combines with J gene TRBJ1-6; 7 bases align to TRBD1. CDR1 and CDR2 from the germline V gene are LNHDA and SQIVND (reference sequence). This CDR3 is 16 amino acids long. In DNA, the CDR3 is TGTGCCAGTACCGCCCGGGCCGGGACAGAAGGATCACCCTTCCACTTT. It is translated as CASTARAGTEGSPFHF.

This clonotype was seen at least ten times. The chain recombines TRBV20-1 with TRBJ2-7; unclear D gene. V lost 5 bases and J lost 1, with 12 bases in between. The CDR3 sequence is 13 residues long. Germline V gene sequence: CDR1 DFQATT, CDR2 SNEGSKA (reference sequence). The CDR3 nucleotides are TGCAGTGCTCCAGGAGATTCATCCTACGAGCAGTACTTC. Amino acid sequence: CSAPGDSSYEQYF.

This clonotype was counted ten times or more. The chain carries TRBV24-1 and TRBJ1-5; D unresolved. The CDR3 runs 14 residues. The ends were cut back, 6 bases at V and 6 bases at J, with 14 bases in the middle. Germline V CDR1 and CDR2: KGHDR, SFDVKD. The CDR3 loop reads CATSNEQESQPQHF. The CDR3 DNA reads TGTGCCACCAGTAATGAGCAGGAGAGTCAGCCCCAGCATTTT.

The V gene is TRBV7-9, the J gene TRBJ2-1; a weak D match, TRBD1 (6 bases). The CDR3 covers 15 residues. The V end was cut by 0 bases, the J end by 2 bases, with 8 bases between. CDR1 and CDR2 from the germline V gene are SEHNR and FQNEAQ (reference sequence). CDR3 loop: CASSLAAGAYNEQFF. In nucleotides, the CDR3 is TGTGCCAGCAGCTTAGCGGCAGGGGCCTACAATGAGCAGTTCTTC.

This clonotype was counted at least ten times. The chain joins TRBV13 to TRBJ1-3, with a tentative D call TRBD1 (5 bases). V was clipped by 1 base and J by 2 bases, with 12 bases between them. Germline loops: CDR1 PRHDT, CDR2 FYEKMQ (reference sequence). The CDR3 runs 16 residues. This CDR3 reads CASSLAGTTAGNTIYF. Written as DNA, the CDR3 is TGTGCCAGCAGCTTAGCTGGGACCACGGCTGGAAACACCATATATTTT.

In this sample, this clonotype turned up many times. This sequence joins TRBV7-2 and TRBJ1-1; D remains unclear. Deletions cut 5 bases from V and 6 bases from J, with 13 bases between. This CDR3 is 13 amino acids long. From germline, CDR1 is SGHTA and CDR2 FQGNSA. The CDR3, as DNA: TGTGCCAGCAGCCAGAGTGGGAGGGCTGAAGCTTTCTTT. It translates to CASSQSGRAEAFF.

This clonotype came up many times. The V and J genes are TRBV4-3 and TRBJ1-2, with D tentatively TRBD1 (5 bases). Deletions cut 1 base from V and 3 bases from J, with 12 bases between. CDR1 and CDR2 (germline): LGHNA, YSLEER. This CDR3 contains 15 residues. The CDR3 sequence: CASSQARQTHYGYTF. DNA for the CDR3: TGCGCCAGCAGCCAAGCCCGACAGACCCACTATGGCTACACCTTC.

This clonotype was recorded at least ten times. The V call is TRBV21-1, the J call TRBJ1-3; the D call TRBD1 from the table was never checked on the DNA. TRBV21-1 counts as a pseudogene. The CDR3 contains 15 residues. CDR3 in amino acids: CASTGGHRSGNTIYF. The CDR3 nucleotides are TGTGCCAGCACGGGGGGACACCGCTCTGGAAACACCATATATTTT.

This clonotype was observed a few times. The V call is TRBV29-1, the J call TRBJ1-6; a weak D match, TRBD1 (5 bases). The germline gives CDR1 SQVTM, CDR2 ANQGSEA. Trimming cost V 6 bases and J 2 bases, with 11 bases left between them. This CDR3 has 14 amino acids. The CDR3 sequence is CSVSLTAYNSPLHF. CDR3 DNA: TGCAGCGTGTCCCTGACAGCCTATAATTCACCCCTCCACTTT.

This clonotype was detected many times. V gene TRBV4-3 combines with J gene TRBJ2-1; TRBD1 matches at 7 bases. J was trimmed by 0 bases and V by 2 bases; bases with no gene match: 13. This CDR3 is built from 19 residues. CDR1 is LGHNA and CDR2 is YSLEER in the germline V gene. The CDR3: CASSQRQGSPLSSYNEQFF. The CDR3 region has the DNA TGCGCCAGCAGCCAACGACAGGGATCCCCCCTTAGCTCCTACAATGAGCAGTTCTTC.

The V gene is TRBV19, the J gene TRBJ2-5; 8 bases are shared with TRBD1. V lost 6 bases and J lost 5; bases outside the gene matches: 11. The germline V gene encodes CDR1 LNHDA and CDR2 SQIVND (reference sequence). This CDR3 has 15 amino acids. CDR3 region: CASSPIGQGKETQYF. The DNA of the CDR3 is TGTGCCAGTAGCCCTATTGGACAGGGTAAGGAGACCCAGTACTTC.